This TCR beta chain emerged from a study of blood T cell repertoires in COVID-19. The protocol was immunoSEQ multiplex PCR, while the TCRdb copy is restricted to in-frame clones and leaves out a portion. The sample includes about 300,000 clones, around nine tenths of them seen just once. The CDR3 has 15 residues. Germline-derived CDR1 and CDR2 are SGHRS and YFSETQ. Trimming at V came to 0 bases and at J to 0 bases, leaving 2 bases not matched to a gene. V gene TRBV5-1 combines with J gene TRBJ1-1, with 7 bases that match TRBD1. The clonotype originates from a woman aged 45 to 65 who had been exposed to COVID-19. The sample was PBMCs or T cells enriched from blood (not recorded which). CDR3 residues: CASSLGDSMNTEAFF. The CDR3 DNA is TGCGCCAGCAGCTTGGGGGACAGCATGAACACTGAAGCTTTCTTT.